Listed here are 11 T cell receptor beta chains from one sample, sequenced in a study of brain T cells in children with intractable seizures. Measured with immunoSEQ multiplex PCR; TCRdb has only the in-frame clones, and not every one. The sample yields about 340,000 clones, over 90% seen once. Time point reported: blood from clinic visit 5 months post-surgery; TSC patient then seizure free. This sample comprised peripheral blood, obtained more than 4 months after surgery. These receptor sequences come from a boy under two years old with tuberous sclerosis and intractable seizures.

This chain uses TRBV11-2 with TRBJ2-1; 9 positions match TRBD2. CDR1 SGHAT and CDR2 FQNNGV come from the germline V gene. Trimming took 3 bases from V and 1 from J; bases not matched to a gene: 4. CDR3 length equals 16 residues. The CDR3 protein is CASSFSGRSSYNEQFF. The CDR3 DNA sequence: TGTGCCAGCAGCTTTAGCGGGAGAAGTTCCTACAATGAGCAGTTCTTC.

This chain joins TRBV5-1 and TRBJ1-2; D is undetermined. V gave up 0 bases and J gave up 7 bases, with 13 bases separating them. CDR3 length equals 14 residues. CDR1 and CDR2 (germline): SGHRS, YFSETQ. The chain's CDR3 is CASSLGAQNSGYTF. CDR3 nucleotide sequence: TGCGCCAGCAGCTTGGGTGCTCAGAACAGTGGCTACACCTTC.

V usage is TRBV2 and J usage is TRBJ2-5; a weak D match, TRBD1 (5 bases). The CDR3 length is 15 residues. Germline loops: CDR1 SNHLY, CDR2 FYNNEI. The V and J ends lost 3 bases and 4 bases respectively, with 15 bases between them. The CDR3, as DNA: TGTGCCAGCAGTGACCGGACACGAAAGGGAGAGACCCAGTACTTC. Encoded protein: CASSDRTRKGETQYF. The whole variable domain, filled in from reference TRBV2 and TRBJ2-5, reads EPEVTQTPSHQVTQMGQEVILRCVPISNHLYFYWYRQILGQKVEFLVSFYNNEISEKSEIFDDQFSVERPDGSNFTLKIRSTKLEDSAMYFCASSDRTRKGETQYFGPGTRLLVL.

This clone was seen only a few times. The chain links TRBV19 to TRBJ1-1; the D gene is possibly TRBD1 (6 bases). CDR1 and CDR2 (germline): LNHDA, SQIVND (reference sequence). The CDR3 runs 15 residues. V was clipped by 1 base and J by 3 bases, with 12 bases between them. CDR3 amino acids: CASSIVGQGHTEAFF. The CDR3 DNA reads TGTGCCAGTAGTATAGTAGGGCAGGGGCACACTGAAGCTTTCTTT.

The chain couples TRBV19 to TRBJ1-2; 7 bases line up with TRBD1. This CDR3 is built from 14 residues. The germline V gene has CDR1 LNHDA and CDR2 SQIVND (reference sequence). V lost 5 bases, J lost 8 bases, and 11 bases stayed unmatched. This CDR3 reads CASSPDRVGSGYTF. For the CDR3, the DNA is TGTGCCAGTAGTCCAGACAGGGTTGGTAGCGGCTACACCTTC.

V usage is TRBV11-2 and J usage is TRBJ2-1; 9 bases match TRBD2. J gave up 7 bases and V 6 bases, and 7 bases lay outside the gene matches. Per germline, CDR1 SGHAT and CDR2 FQNNGV. CDR3 length: 14 amino acids. CDR3 sequence (DNA): TGTGCCAGCAGGCATATAGCGGGGGATAATGAGCAGTTCTTC. Residues: CASRHIAGDNEQFF.

This clone was seen more than once but under ten times. The genes are TRBV7-9 and TRBJ1-2, with D perhaps matching TRBD1 (5 bases). V was cut by 3 bases and J by 4 bases, with 18 bases left in between. This CDR3 is 16 amino acids long. CDR1 is SEHNR, CDR2 FQNEAQ, per germline (reference sequence). The CDR3 is CASSFNIGDSAYGYTF. The CDR3 DNA reads TGTGCCAGCAGCTTTAATATCGGCGACAGTGCCTATGGCTACACCTTC.

About this clone itself: A much larger clone is a single base away; this may be a read error. The sample carries other DNA sequences with the same CDR3. This chain connects TRBV3-1 (or the pseudogene TRBV3-2) to TRBJ2-7; D unclear. Deletions cut 1 base from V and 2 bases from J, with 0 bases between. CDR3 length equals 11 residues. Germline lookup yields CDR1 LGHDT and CDR2 YNNKEL (reference sequence). The CDR3 loop reads CASSQAYEQYF. The CDR3, as DNA: TGTGCCAGCAGCCAAGCCTACGAGCAGTACTTC.

The gene calls are TRBV7-2 and TRBJ2-3; unclear D gene. CDR1 is SGHTA and CDR2 is FQGNSA in the germline V gene. Trimming removed 5 bases at V and 6 bases at J, with 12 bases between. The CDR3 loop spans 13 amino acids. The CDR3 protein is CASSARFSDTQYF. The CDR3 DNA follows: TGTGCCAGCAGCGCGCGGTTTTCGGATACGCAGTATTTT.

The chain employs TRBV4-1 and TRBJ2-1; 13 bases fit TRBD2. Per the germline V gene, CDR1 is MGHRA and CDR2 is YSYEKL. J lost 9 bases, V lost 0 bases, and 5 bases had no gene match. The CDR3 runs 16 residues. The CDR3 protein is CASSQDTSGRASEQFF. The CDR3 bases are TGCGCCAGCAGCCAAGATACTAGCGGGAGGGCCTCTGAGCAGTTCTTC.

The V gene is TRBV30, the J gene TRBJ2-7; D call uncertain. The CDR3 runs to 11 residues. V was clipped by 4 bases and J by 4 bases, with 8 bases between them. The germline V gene has CDR1 GTSNPN and CDR2 SVGIG (reference sequence). This CDR3 reads CAWTVRYEQYF. The CDR3 coding sequence is TGTGCCTGGACAGTGCGATACGAGCAGTACTTC.